This record looks at one T cell receptor (beta chain) sequence and its context. This specimen belongs to a study of blood T cell repertoires in COVID-19. Study-level background: Sites across the United States, Italy and Spain contributed samples from acute and convalescent COVID-19. Nucleic acid was either cDNA or gDNA, and it came from T cells, B-cell-depleted T cells, or PBMCs.

Germline values: CDR1 SQVTM, CDR2 ANQGSEA. This CDR3 has 14 amino acids. After removal of 4 bases from V and 0 bases from J, the junction contained 5 bases not matched to a gene. Enrollment of patients from Seattle took place during active infection, with longitudinal follow-up. Original methodology: How many nucleated cells were present was estimated from reference gene primer amplification. TCRdb's table, derived via immunoSEQ multiplex PCR, lists solely in-frame clones and lacks some. V and J calls plus clone size are reproduced from that table; the DNA served to infer D and trimming. The sample includes 170,000 or so clones, approximately 90% of them seen just once.

The TCR comes from a woman in her 70s with COVID-19, enrolled during active disease. Sequencing used peripheral blood. V is TRBV29-1 and J is TRBJ2-7, with TRBD1 identical over 8 bases. The CDR3 DNA sequence: TGCAGCGTTGTTAGGACAGGGAGCTCCTACGAGCAGTACTTC. It yields the protein CSVVRTGSSYEQYF.